The text below deals with one T cell receptor beta chain. Its specificity is not known. This sample was taken from a study of cytomegalovirus exposure and HLA in healthy donors. The PCR contained 60 Vbeta and 13 Jbeta primers. Clones were sequenced by immunoSEQ multiplex PCR, and TCRdb holds only the in-frame ones, with some missing. Among fewer than 200,000 clones listed, about 90% were seen once. Donors in the study were healthy people who gave bone marrow. CDR3 size: 16 residues. Germline V gene data show CDR1 as MNHEY and CDR2 as SVGAGI. V was shortened by 4 bases and J by 4 bases, with 17 bases between the two germline ends. Study-wide results and caveats: High sensitivity and specificity were reportedly achieved when the classifier diagnosed cytomegalovirus status. It was approximately 170 TCR beta chains that were listed as cytomegalovirus-associated.

The chain has TRBV6-5 and TRBJ2-1; tentative D call: TRBD2 (6 bases). The sequencing sample was made of PBMCs. This receptor was identified in a girl less than two years old in good health and CMV-seronegative. In nucleotides, the CDR3 is TGTGCCAGCAGTTTCCTTAGCGGCCCAAGGTACAATGAGCAGTTCTTC. Protein product: CASSFLSGPRYNEQFF.